The sequence of this TCR beta chain was determined in a study of OX40 agonist ivuxolimab in advanced cancers. Looking at the study overall: Partial responses were recorded for three patients, including one with hepatocellular carcinoma and two with cutaneous melanoma. Whole-study results and caveats: In the 0.1 to 3.0 mg/kg range, CD4+ and CD8+ blood T cells had expanded clonally by week 6.

The CDR3 loop spans 13 amino acids. Germline CDR1 and CDR2: SGHRS and YFSETQ. Trimming stripped 2 bases from V and 4 bases from J, with 9 bases between. Concerning this clone itself: Its antigen is as yet unknown.

Generated by immunoSEQ multiplex PCR, the TCRdb table keeps only in-frame clones and is missing some. The sample lists tens of thousands of clones; over 80% were seen once. The sample in question was CD4+ or CD8+ T cells sorted from blood, obtained in a trial of the OX40 agonist ivuxolimab. The receptor was derived from an adult with an advanced solid tumor such as melanoma, head and neck, liver or kidney cancer. V usage is TRBV5-1 and J usage is TRBJ1-2; D uncertain. The CDR3 coding sequence is TGCGCCAGCAGCTTAGGCAGAGTCTATGGCTACACCTTC. Translated, it gives CASSLGRVYGYTF.